Following are 21 T cell receptor beta chains from one sample sequenced in a study of blood T cell repertoires in COVID-19. Measured with immunoSEQ multiplex PCR; TCRdb has only the in-frame clones, and not every one. The sample shows 210,000 or so clones, 84% of them seen only once. The specimen sequenced was peripheral blood. These receptors all stem from a woman aged 70-85 years with active or convalescent COVID-19.

The CDR3 spells CASSPRASGRLRDNEQFF. In nucleotides, the CDR3 is TGTGCCAGCAGTCCCCGTGCTAGCGGGAGGTTGAGGGACAATGAGCAGTTCTTC. This chain links TRBV6-6 with TRBJ2-1, with TRBD2 matching 11 bases. The V gene's germline CDR1 is MNHNY and CDR2 SVGAGI (reference sequence). This CDR3 is 18 amino acids long. The ends lost 5 bases at V and 5 bases at J; junction bases unmatched: 14.

The CDR3 sequence: CAISFDRGYEQYF. CDR3 nucleotide sequence: TGTGCCATCAGTTTTGACAGGGGTTACGAGCAGTACTTC. J is TRBJ2-7 and V is TRBV10-3; 8 bases are shared with TRBD1. CDR1 and CDR2 (germline): ENHRY, SYGVKD. The CDR3 spans 13 residues. Trimming at V came to 5 bases and at J to 4 bases, leaving 4 bases not matched to a gene.

The chain employs TRBV6-5 and TRBJ1-1; a possible D gene is TRBD1 (5 bases). The CDR3 is 13 residues long. Germline V CDR1 and CDR2: MNHEY, SVGAGI. V gave up 7 bases and J gave up 3 bases, with 12 bases separating them. Here the CDR3 reads CASTQDSYTEAFF. CDR3 nucleotide sequence: TGTGCCAGCACCCAAGACAGTTACACTGAAGCTTTCTTT.

This clone has a single count. The chain recombines TRBV13 with TRBJ2-3, with D perhaps TRBD1 (5 bases). The length of the CDR3 is 14 residues. V gave up 5 bases and J gave up 0 bases, with 9 bases separating them. Germline CDR1 and CDR2: PRHDT and FYEKMQ (reference sequence). The CDR3 nucleotides are TGTGCCAGCAGCCGACAGCTTAGCACAGATACGCAGTATTTT. As protein: CASSRQLSTDTQYF.

This rearrangement joins TRBV2 to TRBJ2-1; 11 bases fit TRBD2. The CDR3 length is 15 residues. V gave up 4 bases and J gave up 7 bases; unmatched junction bases: 6. Germline assignment: CDR1 SNHLY and CDR2 FYNNEI. Written as DNA, the CDR3 is TGTGCCAGCAGTGGGAATAGCGGGAGGGGAAATGAGCAGTTCTTC. Translation gives CASSGNSGRGNEQFF.

The chain is built from TRBV11-2 and TRBJ1-2; D call uncertain. Trimming shortened V by 1 base and J by 8 bases, and 11 bases separated the two germline ends. The V gene's germline CDR1 is SGHAT and CDR2 FQNNGV. This CDR3 comprises 13 residues. CDR3 sequence: CASSLVRSRGYTF. The CDR3 region has the DNA TGTGCCAGCAGCTTAGTCCGATCTAGAGGCTACACCTTC.

The chain has TRBV5-1 and TRBJ2-1, with TRBD2 matching 9 bases. The germline CDR1 and CDR2 sequences are SGHRS and YFSETQ. The length of the CDR3 is 16 residues. V was pared by 0 bases and J by 9 bases, with 10 bases of the junction left unmatched. In DNA form, the CDR3 reads TGCGCCAGCAGCTTGGGGGTTAGCGGGAGTGGTATTGAGCAGTTCTTC. The encoded protein is CASSLGVSGSGIEQFF. The complete variable domain, with remaining parts taken from reference TRBV5-1 and TRBJ2-1, reads KAGVTQTPRYLIKTRGQQVTLSCSPISGHRSVSWYQQTPGQGLQFLFEYFSETQRNKGNFPGRFSGRQFSNSRSEMNVSTLELGDSALYLCASSLGVSGSGIEQFFGPGTRLTVL.

The chain uses TRBV27 and TRBJ2-1; D gene ambiguous. CDR3 size: 14 residues. V was clipped by 8 bases and J by 0 bases, with 11 bases between them. Germline V gives CDR1 MNHEY, CDR2 SMNVEV (reference sequence). The CDR3 spells CASARVGSYNEQFF. The DNA of the CDR3 is TGTGCCAGCGCCCGGGTTGGCTCCTACAATGAGCAGTTCTTC.

This clone was detected only a few times. The rearrangement uses TRBV3-1 (or the pseudogene TRBV3-2) and TRBJ2-4, with D possibly matching TRBD1 (6 bases). Germline V gene data show CDR1 as LGHDT and CDR2 as YNNKEL (reference sequence). Trimming stripped 0 bases from V and 0 bases from J, with 12 bases between. The CDR3 has 17 amino acids. CDR3 loop: CASSQDTGILAKNIQYF. DNA for the CDR3: TGTGCCAGCAGCCAAGACACAGGGATACTAGCCAAAAACATTCAGTACTTC.

The chain joins TRBV28 to TRBJ2-4; 7 bases agree with TRBD2. V lost 2 bases and J lost 5; bases outside the gene matches: 0. Germline CDR1 and CDR2: MDHEN and SYDVKM. This CDR3 region has 13 residues. The CDR3 nucleotides read TGTGCCAGCAGTTTAGCGGGAGAAAACATTCAGTACTTC. Translating gives CASSLAGENIQYF.

The chain carries TRBV7-9 and TRBJ2-7; TRBD1 agrees at 11 bases. The V gene end was trimmed by 5 bases and the J gene end by 2 bases; junction bases not matched to a gene: 5. The CDR3 contains 15 residues. Looked up from germline, CDR1 is SEHNR and CDR2 is FQNEAQ (reference sequence). The CDR3, as DNA: TGTGCCAGCAGCCCCGGGACAGGGGGGACCTACGAGCAGTACTTC. Translation gives CASSPGTGGTYEQYF.

This chain links TRBV12-3 or TRBV12-4 with TRBJ2-5; 7 bases match TRBD2. The CDR3 contains 12 residues. J was trimmed by 3 bases and V by 7 bases; bases with no gene match: 2. The CDR3 here is CASKGLEETQYF. The CDR3 DNA follows: TGTGCCAGCAAAGGACTAGAAGAGACCCAGTACTTC.

This clone appeared once. The V and J genes are TRBV11-2 and TRBJ2-5; 12 bases fit TRBD2. The CDR3 loop spans 17 amino acids. In germline, CDR1 is SGHAT, CDR2 FQNNGV. With 5 bases clipped from V and 1 base from J, the junction kept 8 bases outside the gene matches. DNA of the CDR3: TGTGCCAGCAGCCCCCGACTAGCGGGAGCGTCCCAAGAGACCCAGTACTTC. It specifies CASSPRLAGASQETQYF.

In the case of this clone: This specimen includes other DNA sequences encoding the same CDR3. The chain employs TRBV18 and TRBJ2-2; D is undetermined. Germline CDR1 KGHSH, CDR2 LQKENI. Trimming removed 0 bases from V and 1 base from J, with 6 bases in between. The CDR3 is 15 amino acids. The CDR3 sequence is CASSPPAVNTGELFF. The CDR3 DNA follows: TGTGCCAGCTCACCACCGGCCGTGAACACCGGGGAGCTGTTTTTT.

The count of this clone is one. The CDR3 sequence is CASSLRPTGTGGRQGEQFF. DNA for the CDR3: TGTGCCAGCAGCTTGCGGCCCACCGGGACAGGGGGCAGGCAGGGTGAGCAGTTCTTC. This chain connects TRBV7-9 to TRBJ2-1; 12 bases align to TRBD1. V was clipped by 3 bases and J by 9 bases; unmatched bases: 18. In germline, CDR1 is SEHNR, CDR2 FQNEAQ (reference sequence). CDR3 length equals 19 residues. Variable domain in full (rest from reference TRBV7-9 and TRBJ2-1): DTGVSQNPRHKITKRGQNVTFRCDPISEHNRLYWYRQTLGQGPEFLTYFQNEAQLEKSRLLSDRFSAERPKGSFSTLEIQRTEQGDSAMYLCASSLRPTGTGGRQGEQFFGPGTRLTVL.

The chain has TRBV11-2 and TRBJ1-1; D might be TRBD1 (6 bases). The germline V gene has CDR1 SGHAT and CDR2 FQNNGV. The CDR3 is 14 amino acids. Trimming pared 1 base from V and 4 bases from J, leaving 10 bases between. The CDR3 bases are TGTGCCAGCAGCTTAGCAGGGGTGGGCACTGAAGCTTTCTTT. This encodes CASSLAGVGTEAFF.

The V and J genes are TRBV30 and TRBJ2-3; the D gene is possibly TRBD2 (5 bases). V was cut by 2 bases and J by 5 bases, with 8 bases left in between. The CDR3 loop spans 12 amino acids. Germline values: CDR1 GTSNPN, CDR2 SVGIG (reference sequence). This CDR3 reads CAWSRGLDTQYF. The CDR3, as DNA: TGTGCCTGGAGTAGAGGGCTAGATACGCAGTATTTT.

V usage is TRBV12-5 and J usage is TRBJ1-1; perhaps TRBD1 as D (5 bases). Trimming shortened V by 7 bases and J by 1 base, and 10 bases separated the two germline ends. The CDR3 covers 13 residues. CDR1 and CDR2 from the germline V gene are LGHNT and FRNRAP. This CDR3 is CASDTTGNTEAFF. CDR3 in DNA: TGTGCTAGTGATACAACAGGGAACACTGAAGCTTTCTTT.

The chain joins TRBV7-6 to TRBJ2-5; TRBD1 agrees at 8 bases. There are 13 residues in the CDR3. J lost 6 bases, V lost 1 base, and 1 base had no gene match. From germline, CDR1 is SGHVS and CDR2 FNYEAQ. In nucleotides, the CDR3 is TGTGCCAGCAGCTTAGGGACAGGGAAGACCCAGTACTTC. Its translation is CASSLGTGKTQYF.

This clone was counted once. The rearrangement uses TRBV27 and TRBJ2-3, with TRBD2 as a possible D gene (5 bases). V lost 3 bases, J lost 3 bases, and 13 bases lay in between. Germline lookup yields CDR1 MNHEY and CDR2 SMNVEV (reference sequence). The CDR3 covers 15 residues. The CDR3 nucleotides are TGTGCCAGCAGTTTGAGCCTAGCTGGTACAGATACGCAGTATTTT. It codes for CASSLSLAGTDTQYF.

This clone was recorded a few times. V usage is TRBV5-1 and J usage is TRBJ1-6, with D unresolved. V was cut by 2 bases and J by 8 bases, with 8 bases left in between. CDR1 SGHRS and CDR2 YFSETQ come from the germline V gene. The CDR3 spans 13 residues. The CDR3 loop reads CASSFASDSPLHF. For the CDR3, the DNA is TGCGCCAGCAGCTTCGCTTCGGATTCACCCCTCCACTTT.